Reported below is one TCR beta chain. Its antigen remains unidentified. To determine HCMV serostatus, a commercial ELISA kit was used to detect HCMV-specific IgG in serum. Peripheral blood mononuclear cells were isolated from blood by Ficoll density gradient centrifugation. Sequenced using an Illumina HiSeq 2000. TCR beta cDNA libraries were made by 5'RACE template switching that added a universal primer site and unique molecular identifiers. cDNA synthesis was primed from the TCR beta constant segment, followed by two successive PCR amplification steps. The original pipeline was this. MIGEC was used to demultiplex reads and group reads by UMI, and MiTCR was used to assemble and quantify clonotypes. To exclude erroneous sequences, only TCR cDNA sequences supported by at least two reads were retained. The tcR package was used for downstream repertoire analysis, with clonotypes matched between fractions based on CDR3 nucleotide sequence plus V segment. Antigen specificity was annotated against VDJdb with VDJmatch, allowing one amino acid substitution in CDR3. Once TCRdb had reprocessed the reads, it stored one entry per CDR3 protein sequence and supplied no DNA. For this entry, the V and J calls and clone size follow TCRdb and not the study's own pipeline. This sample's table lists 300,000 to 500,000 distinct CDR3 sequences. The ten largest clones capture around 10% of the sample.

The sample comes from a study of T cells expressing NK-cell markers (dated by TCRdb to between 2020 and 2021). A note on the overall study: Three sorted T-cell subsets (CD3+CD56+NKG2C+, CD3+CD56+NKG2C- and CD3+CD56-NKG2C+) from fewer than 10 donors had their TCR beta-chain repertoires profiled. Of the eight sequenced donors, seven were found to be HCMV-seropositive and one was found to be HCMV-seronegative. The eight sequenced donors were randomly selected healthy volunteers, three men and five women. Libraries were sequenced as 2 x 150 bp reads on Illumina HiSeq 2000/2500, MiSeq or NextSeq.

Findings and caveats that apply to the study as a whole: Those dominant clonotypes were again the most abundant among CD3+CD56-NKG2C+ cells in a few donors, at roughly 28.3-60.1%. It remained unclear whether the expanded NKG2C-expressing T cell clones were specific for HCMV antigens. In six donors, the dominant CD3+CD56+NKG2C+ clonotypes were found to rank among the top 10 CD8+ clonotypes and to make up about 1.0-7.0% of CD8+ T cells.

The CDR3 contains 13 residues, cysteine and phenylalanine counted. The protein alone is recorded here. CDR1 and CDR2 are drawn from the germline V gene (reference sequence): DFQATT, SNEGSKA. The rearrangement joined TRBV20-1 to TRBJ1-1. The sample was blood T cells: a sorted CD56 or NKG2C T cell subset, CD4+ or CD8+ T cells, or bulk PBMC T cells (not recorded which). This receptor was taken from a woman in her forties or fifties in good health. Donor details come from another sample of the same person, matched by shared clones. The CDR3 sequence is CSAASWENTEAFF.